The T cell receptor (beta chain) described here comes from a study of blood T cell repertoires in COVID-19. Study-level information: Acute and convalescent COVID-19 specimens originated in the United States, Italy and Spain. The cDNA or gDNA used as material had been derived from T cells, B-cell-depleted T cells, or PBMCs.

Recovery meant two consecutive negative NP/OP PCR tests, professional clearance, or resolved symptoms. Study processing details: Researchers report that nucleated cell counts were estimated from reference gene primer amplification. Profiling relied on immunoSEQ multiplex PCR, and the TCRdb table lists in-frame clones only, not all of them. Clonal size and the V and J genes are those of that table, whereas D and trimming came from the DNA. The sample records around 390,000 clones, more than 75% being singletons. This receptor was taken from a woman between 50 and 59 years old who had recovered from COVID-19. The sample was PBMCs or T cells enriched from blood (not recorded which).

The CDR3 reads CASSWGERRFF. The CDR3 DNA sequence: TGTGCCAGCAGCTGGGGGGAACGTCGGTTCTTC. V gene TRBV12-3 or TRBV12-4 combines with J gene TRBJ2-1; D may be TRBD2 (6 bases). The CDR3 length is 11 residues. The ends were cut back, 6 bases at V and 15 bases at J, with 15 bases in the middle.